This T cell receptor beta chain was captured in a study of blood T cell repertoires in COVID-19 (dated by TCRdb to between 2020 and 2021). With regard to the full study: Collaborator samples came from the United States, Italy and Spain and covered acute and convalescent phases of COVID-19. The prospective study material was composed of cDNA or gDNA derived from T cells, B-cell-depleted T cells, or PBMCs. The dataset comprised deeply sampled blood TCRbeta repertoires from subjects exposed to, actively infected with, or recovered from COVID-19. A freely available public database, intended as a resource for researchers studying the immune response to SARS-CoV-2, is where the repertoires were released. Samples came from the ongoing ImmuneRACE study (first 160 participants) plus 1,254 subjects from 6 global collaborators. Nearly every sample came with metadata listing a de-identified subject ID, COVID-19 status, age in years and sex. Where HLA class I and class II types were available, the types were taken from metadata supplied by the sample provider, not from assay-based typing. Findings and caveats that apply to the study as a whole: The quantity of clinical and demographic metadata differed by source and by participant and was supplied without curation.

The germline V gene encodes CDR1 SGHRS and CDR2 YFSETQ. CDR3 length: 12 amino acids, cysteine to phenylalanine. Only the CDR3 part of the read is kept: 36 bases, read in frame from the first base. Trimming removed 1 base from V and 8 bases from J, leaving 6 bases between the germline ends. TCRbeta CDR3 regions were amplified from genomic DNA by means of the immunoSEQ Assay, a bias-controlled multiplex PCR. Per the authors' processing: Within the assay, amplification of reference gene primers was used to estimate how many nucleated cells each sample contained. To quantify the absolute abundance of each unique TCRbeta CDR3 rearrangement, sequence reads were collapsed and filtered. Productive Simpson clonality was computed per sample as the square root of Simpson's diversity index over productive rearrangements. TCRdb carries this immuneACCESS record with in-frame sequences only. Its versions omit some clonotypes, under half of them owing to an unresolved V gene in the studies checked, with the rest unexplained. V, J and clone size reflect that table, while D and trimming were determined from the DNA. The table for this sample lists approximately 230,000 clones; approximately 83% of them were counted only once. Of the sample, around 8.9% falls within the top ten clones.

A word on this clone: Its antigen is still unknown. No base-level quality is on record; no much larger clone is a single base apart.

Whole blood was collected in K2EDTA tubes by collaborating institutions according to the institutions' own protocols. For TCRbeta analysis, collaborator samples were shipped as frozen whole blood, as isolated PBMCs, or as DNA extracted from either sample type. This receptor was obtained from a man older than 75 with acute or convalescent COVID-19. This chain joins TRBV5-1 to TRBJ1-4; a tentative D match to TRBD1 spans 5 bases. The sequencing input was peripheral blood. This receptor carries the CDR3 CASSLQGEKLFF. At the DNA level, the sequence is TGCGCCAGCAGCTTGCAGGGAGAAAAACTGTTTTTT.